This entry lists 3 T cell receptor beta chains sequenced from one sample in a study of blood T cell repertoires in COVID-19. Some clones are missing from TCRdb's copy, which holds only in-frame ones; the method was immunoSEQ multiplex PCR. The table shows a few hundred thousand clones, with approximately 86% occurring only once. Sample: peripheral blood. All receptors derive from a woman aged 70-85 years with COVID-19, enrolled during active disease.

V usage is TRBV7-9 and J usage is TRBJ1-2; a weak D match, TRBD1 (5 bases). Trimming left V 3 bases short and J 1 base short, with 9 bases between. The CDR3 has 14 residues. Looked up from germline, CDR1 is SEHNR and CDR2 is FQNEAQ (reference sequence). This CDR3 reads CASSFAGNNYGYTF. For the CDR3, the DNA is TGTGCCAGCAGCTTTGCAGGGAATAACTATGGCTACACCTTC.

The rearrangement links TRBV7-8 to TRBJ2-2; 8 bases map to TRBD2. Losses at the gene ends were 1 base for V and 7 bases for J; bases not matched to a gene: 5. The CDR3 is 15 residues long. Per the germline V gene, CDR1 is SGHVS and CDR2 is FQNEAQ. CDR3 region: CASSLDGGDVGELFF. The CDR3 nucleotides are TGTGCCAGCAGCTTAGACGGGGGGGACGTCGGGGAGCTGTTTTTT. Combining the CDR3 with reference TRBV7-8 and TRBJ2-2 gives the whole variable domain GAGVSQSPRYKVAKRGQDVALRCDPISGHVSLFWYQQALGQGPEFLTYFQNEAQLDKSGLPSDRFFAERPEGSVSTLKIQRTQQEDSAVYLCASSLDGGDVGELFFGEGSRLTVL.

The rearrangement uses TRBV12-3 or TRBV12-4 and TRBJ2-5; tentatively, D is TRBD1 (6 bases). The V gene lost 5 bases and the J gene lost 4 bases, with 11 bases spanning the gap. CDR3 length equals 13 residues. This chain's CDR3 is CASSRRGGETQYF. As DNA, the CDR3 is TGTGCCAGCAGTAGAAGAGGGGGAGAGACCCAGTACTTC.